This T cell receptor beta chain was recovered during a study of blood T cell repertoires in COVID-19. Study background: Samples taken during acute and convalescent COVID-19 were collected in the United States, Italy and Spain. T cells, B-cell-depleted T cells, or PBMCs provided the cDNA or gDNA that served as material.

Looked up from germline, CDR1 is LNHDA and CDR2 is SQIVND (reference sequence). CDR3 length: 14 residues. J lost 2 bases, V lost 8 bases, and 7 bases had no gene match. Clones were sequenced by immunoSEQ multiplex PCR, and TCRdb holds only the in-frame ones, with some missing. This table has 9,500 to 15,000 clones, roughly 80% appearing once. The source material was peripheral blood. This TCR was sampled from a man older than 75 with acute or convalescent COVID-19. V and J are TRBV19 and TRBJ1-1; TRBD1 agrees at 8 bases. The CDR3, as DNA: TGTGCCAGTGGCAGGGGGCTCTTAAACACTGAAGCTTTCTTT. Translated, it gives CASGRGLLNTEAFF.